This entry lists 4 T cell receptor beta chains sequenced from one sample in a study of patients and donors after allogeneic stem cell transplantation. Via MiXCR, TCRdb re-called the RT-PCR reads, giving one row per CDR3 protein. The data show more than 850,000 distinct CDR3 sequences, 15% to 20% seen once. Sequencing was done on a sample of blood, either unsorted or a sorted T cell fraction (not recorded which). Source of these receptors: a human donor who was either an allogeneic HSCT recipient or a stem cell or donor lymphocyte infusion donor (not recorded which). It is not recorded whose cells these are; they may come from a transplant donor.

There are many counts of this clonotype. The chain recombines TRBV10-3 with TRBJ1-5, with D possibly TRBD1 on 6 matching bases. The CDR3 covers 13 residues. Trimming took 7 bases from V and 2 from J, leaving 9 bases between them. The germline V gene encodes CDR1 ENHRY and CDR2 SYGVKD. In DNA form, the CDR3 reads TGTGCCATCACCCGGGGGCGCAATCAGCCCCAGCATTTT. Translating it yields CAITRGRNQPQHF.

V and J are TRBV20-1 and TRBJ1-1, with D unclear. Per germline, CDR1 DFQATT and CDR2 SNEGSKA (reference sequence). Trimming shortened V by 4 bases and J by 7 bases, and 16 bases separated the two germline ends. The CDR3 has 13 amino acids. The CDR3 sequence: CSATPSRLGEAFF. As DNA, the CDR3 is TGCAGTGCTACCCCATCACGCCTAGGTGAAGCTTTCTTT.

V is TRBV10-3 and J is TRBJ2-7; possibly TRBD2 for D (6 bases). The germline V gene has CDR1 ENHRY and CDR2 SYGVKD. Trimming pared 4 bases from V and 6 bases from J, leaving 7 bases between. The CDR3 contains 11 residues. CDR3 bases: TGTGCCATCAGTGCCGGGGGCGAGCAGTACTTC. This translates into CAISAGGEQYF.

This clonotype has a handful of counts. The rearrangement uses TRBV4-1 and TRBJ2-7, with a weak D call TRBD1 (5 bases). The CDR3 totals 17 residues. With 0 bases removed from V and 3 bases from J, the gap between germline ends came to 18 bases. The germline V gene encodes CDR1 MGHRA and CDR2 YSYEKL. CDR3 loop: CASSQDSAAVGHYEQYF. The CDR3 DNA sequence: TGCGCCAGCAGCCAAGATTCCGCGGCAGTGGGGCACTACGAGCAGTACTTC.